A single sample is the source of the 21 T cell receptor beta chains below, sequenced in a study of shared clonotypes between healthy human individuals (dated by TCRdb to 2020 to 2021). The library was obtained by the immunoSEQ multiplex PCR assay. TCRdb re-hosts the immuneACCESS table, in-frame sequences only. Its copies lack some clones; in the studies checked, an unresolved V gene accounts for under half of them, and the cause for the rest is not known. This sample lists hundreds of thousands of clones; roughly four fifths were detected once. 12% of the sample is held by the ten biggest clonotypes. Specimen: PBMCs. The receptors originated from a woman in her 40s in good health. Some clones in this sample may be carry-over from other donors' samples.

This clone came up once. This may be a read error: a much more frequent sequence differs by one nucleotide. Other DNA sequences in the same sample also yield this CDR3. J is TRBJ2-3 and V is TRBV11-2; no definite D call. The CDR3 has 12 residues. Looked up from germline, CDR1 is SGHAT and CDR2 is FQNNGV. Trimming removed 5 bases at V and 0 bases at J, with 3 bases between. CDR3 in DNA: TGTGCCAGCAGCCTTAGCACAGATACGCAGTATTTT. Translation gives CASSLSTDTQYF.

This clone appeared a few times. This chain uses TRBV5-1 with TRBJ2-5, with TRBD2 identical over 11 bases. J lost 3 bases, V lost 4 bases, and 8 bases had no gene match. Germline values: CDR1 SGHRS, CDR2 YFSETQ. This CDR3 has 16 amino acids. The CDR3 nucleotides are TGCGCCAGCAGCGGTATACTAGCGGGAGTTGAAGAGACCCAGTACTTC. This translates into CASSGILAGVEETQYF.

A few counts support this clone. This chain links TRBV29-1 with TRBJ2-5, with D maybe TRBD1 (5 bases). CDR3 length: 12 residues. V was clipped by 5 bases and J by 2 bases, with 9 bases between them. The germline V gene has CDR1 SQVTM and CDR2 ANQGSEA. CDR3 coding DNA: TGCAGCGTTATGGACATGCAAGAGACCCAGTACTTC. This translates into CSVMDMQETQYF.

V gene TRBV5-1 combines with J gene TRBJ1-1; D is ambiguous. Germline V lookup: CDR1 SGHRS, CDR2 YFSETQ. CDR3 length: 16 amino acids. V shed 6 bases and J shed 0 bases, with 18 bases lying between them. The CDR3 protein is CASNGEGREMNTEAFF. CDR3 in DNA: TGCGCCAGCAACGGAGAAGGCCGAGAGATGAACACTGAAGCTTTCTTT.

The chain is built from TRBV7-9 and TRBJ1-2; the D gene is possibly TRBD1 (5 bases). The V and J ends lost 6 bases and 4 bases respectively, with 12 bases between them. This CDR3 comprises 13 residues. Germline CDR1 reads SEHNR; CDR2 reads FQNEAQ (reference sequence). The CDR3 DNA sequence: TGTGCCAGCAGACCGACAGCTGCCTATGGCTACACCTTC. Encoded protein: CASRPTAAYGYTF.

The genes are TRBV20-1 and TRBJ2-7; D might be TRBD1 (5 bases). CDR3 length: 11 residues. V was clipped by 3 bases and J by 7 bases, with 10 bases between them. CDR1 is DFQATT and CDR2 is SNEGSKA in the germline V gene (reference sequence). CDR3: CSARGSGEQYF. The CDR3 DNA follows: TGCAGTGCTAGGGGATCAGGGGAGCAGTACTTC.

This chain connects TRBV5-4 to TRBJ2-5; 8 nucleotides match TRBD2. The V and J ends lost 2 bases and 3 bases, in that order; junction bases with no gene match: 9. Germline assignment: CDR1 SGHNT and CDR2 YYREEE (reference sequence). The CDR3 runs to 16 residues. CDR3 bases: TGTGCCAGCAGCTTAGCAAAAACTAGCGGAGAAGAGACCCAGTACTTC. Protein sequence: CASSLAKTSGEETQYF.

J is TRBJ2-7 and V is TRBV14; maybe TRBD2 (6 bases). The V and J ends lost 4 bases and 2 bases respectively, with 12 bases between them. The germline CDR1 and CDR2 sequences are SGHDN and FVKESK. There are 14 residues in the CDR3. Written as DNA, the CDR3 is TGTGCCAGCAGCCTCCATTCGGGAGCCTACGAGCAGTACTTC. This encodes CASSLHSGAYEQYF.

The rearrangement uses TRBV28 and TRBJ1-4; D remains ambiguous. This CDR3 has 13 amino acids. Trimming shortened V by 5 bases and J by 5 bases, and 9 bases separated the two germline ends. CDR1 is MDHEN, CDR2 SYDVKM, per germline. The CDR3 region has the DNA TGTGCCAGCAGTCGTGACTCGAATGAAAAACTGTTTTTT. This encodes CASSRDSNEKLFF.

The CDR3: CASSLGMAGLLKENIQYF. The CDR3 DNA is TGTGCCAGCAGCTTGGGGATGGCGGGTCTTTTAAAGGAAAACATTCAGTACTTC. V gene TRBV5-5 combines with J gene TRBJ2-4, with TRBD2 as a possible D gene (5 bases). CDR3 size: 18 residues. In germline, CDR1 is SGHKS, CDR2 YYEKEE (reference sequence). V lost 0 bases and J 5 bases, leaving 21 bases between the germline ends.

The chain is built from TRBV12-5 and TRBJ2-3; possibly TRBD2 for D (6 bases). CDR1 is LGHNT, CDR2 FRNRAP, per germline. V dropped 3 bases and J dropped 3 bases, with 16 bases sitting between them. The CDR3 sequence is 16 residues long. The CDR3 loop reads CASGLTLAKWTDTQYF. The CDR3 nucleotides are TGTGCTAGTGGTTTAACGCTAGCGAAATGGACAGATACGCAGTATTTT. Full variable domain (outside the CDR3, taken from reference TRBV12-5 and TRBJ2-3): DARVTQTPRHKVTEMGQEVTMRCQPILGHNTVFWYRQTMMQGLELLAYFRNRAPLDDSGMPKDRFSAEMPDATLATLKIQPSEPRDSAVYFCASGLTLAKWTDTQYFGPGTRLTVL.

V is TRBV7-9 and J is TRBJ2-1; D gene ambiguous. V lost 3 bases to trimming and J lost 7 bases, with 10 bases between them. The CDR3 spans 13 residues. Germline CDR1 and CDR2: SEHNR and FQNEAQ (reference sequence). The CDR3, as DNA: TGTGCCAGCAGCTTTGCAGGTGGGAATGAGCAGTTCTTC. Protein: CASSFAGGNEQFF.

The CDR3 DNA follows: TGTGCCAGTAGTGTTACAGGACTCATGAACACTGAAGCTTTCTTT. Its protein product is CASSVTGLMNTEAFF. V and J are TRBV19 and TRBJ1-1; maybe TRBD1 (5 bases). From germline, CDR1 is LNHDA and CDR2 SQIVND (reference sequence). This CDR3 comprises 15 residues. V lost 5 bases, J lost 0 bases, and 13 bases lay in between.

V and J are TRBV11-2 and TRBJ2-7; D gene uncertain. The CDR3 spans 13 residues. The germline CDR1 and CDR2 sequences are SGHAT and FQNNGV. The V end was cut by 1 base, the J end by 1 base, with 5 bases between. The CDR3 DNA sequence: TGTGCCAGCAGCTTAGCTACATCCTACGAGCAGTACTTC. It translates to CASSLATSYEQYF.

V is TRBV28 and J is TRBJ1-1; 7 positions agree with TRBD1. The CDR3 covers 13 residues. With V trimmed by 0 bases and J by 10 bases, 5 bases remained unmatched. Germline V gene data show CDR1 as MDHEN and CDR2 as SYDVKM. CDR3 region: CASSLWQGGPAFF. In DNA, the CDR3 is TGTGCCAGCAGTTTATGGCAGGGGGGCCCAGCTTTCTTT.

In the case of this clone: Only one base separates this from a far larger clonotype, so it likely reflects a read error. The rearrangement uses TRBV7-9 and TRBJ1-5; D perhaps matches TRBD1 (6 bases). This CDR3 is 18 amino acids long. From germline, CDR1 is SEHNR and CDR2 FQNEAQ (reference sequence). The chain's CDR3 is CACSLVGGGLTSNQPQHF. CDR3 in DNA: TGTGCCTGCAGCTTGGTAGGAGGGGGACTTACGAGCAATCAGCCCCAGCATTTT. The full variable domain, with the rest looked up from reference TRBV7-9 and TRBJ1-5, is DTGVSQNPRHKITKRGQNVTFRCDPISEHNRLYWYRQTLGQGPEFLTYFQNEAQLEKSRLLSDRFSAERPKGSFSTLEIQRTEQGDSAMYLCACSLVGGGLTSNQPQHFGDGTRLSIL.

The J gene is TRBJ2-2, the V gene TRBV5-1; TRBD2 matches at 15 bases. The CDR3 is 19 amino acids. Germline assignment: CDR1 SGHRS and CDR2 YFSETQ. J gave up 1 base and V 2 bases, and 6 bases lay outside the gene matches. The CDR3 is CASSFFRTSGRGNTGELFF. The DNA of the CDR3 is TGCGCCAGCAGCTTCTTTCGGACTAGCGGGAGGGGGAACACCGGGGAGCTGTTTTTT.

V gene TRBV27 combines with J gene TRBJ2-7; tentatively, D is TRBD2 (5 bases). Trimming pared 8 bases from V and 5 bases from J, leaving 16 bases between. Germline loops: CDR1 MNHEY, CDR2 SMNVEV (reference sequence). The CDR3 length is 13 residues. The CDR3, as DNA: TGTGCCAGCCGCGTGGGTGGGAGCCACGAGCAGTACTTC. It encodes CASRVGGSHEQYF.

The V gene is TRBV2, the J gene TRBJ2-7; D possibly corresponds to TRBD1 (5 bases). Trimming cost V 5 bases and J 9 bases, with 14 bases left between them. The CDR3 extends over 12 amino acids. Germline CDR1 reads SNHLY; CDR2 reads FYNNEI. The CDR3 loop reads CASSPLTTGQYF. The CDR3 region has the DNA TGTGCCAGCAGTCCACTCACTACAGGGCAGTACTTC.

This clone was seen only once. V and J are TRBV5-8 and TRBJ2-6; D ambiguous. The germline V and J ends were trimmed by 4 bases and 0 bases, with 11 bases remaining between them. CDR3 length equals 16 residues. Germline CDR1 is SGHTS and CDR2 is YDEGEE. This CDR3 is CASSPQVSSGANVLTF. The CDR3 DNA is TGTGCCAGCAGCCCCCAGGTTAGCTCTGGGGCCAACGTCCTGACTTTC.

The chain joins TRBV9 to TRBJ1-1, with TRBD1 identical over 9 bases. Trimming cost V 4 bases and J 4 bases; bases outside gene matches: 5. CDR1 SGDLS and CDR2 YYNGEE come from the germline V gene. There are 14 residues in the CDR3. The CDR3 region has the DNA TGTGCCAGCAGCCTGCAGACAGGGGGCACTGAAGCTTTCTTT. Protein product: CASSLQTGGTEAFF.